The source of this T cell receptor beta chain is a study of cytomegalovirus exposure and HLA in healthy donors. About the study: Tens of millions of unique TCRs from HLA-typed donors were held in an early release of data. Among the approximately 420 donors who were genotyped, about 84% fell in the genetic ancestry cluster that is associated with self-reported Caucasian donors. General study findings and limits: The majority of TCR sequences were rare, yet some public TCRs appeared in many donors. With further analysis later on, most CMV-associated TCR beta chains appeared HLA-restricted.

The ends lost 4 bases at V and 2 bases at J; junction bases unmatched: 7. Germline CDR1 MDHEN, CDR2 SYDVKM. The length of the CDR3 is 18 residues. As for this clone: What it binds is unknown.

This PCR relied on a set of 60 Vbeta primers and 13 Jbeta primers. Clones were sequenced by immunoSEQ multiplex PCR, and TCRdb holds only the in-frame ones, with some missing. The data contain over 85,000 clones, about two thirds of them singletons. The clonotype originates from a female donor in good health and CMV-seronegative. This chain connects TRBV28 to TRBJ2-1; 14 nucleotides match TRBD2. The sample comprised PBMCs. The CDR3 coding sequence is TGTGCCAGCAGTTCGGGACTAGCGGGAGTGAGAACCTACAATGAGCAGTTCTTC. As protein: CASSSGLAGVRTYNEQFF.